This passage covers 7 T cell receptor beta chains from one sample sequenced in a study of T cell repertoires in cytomegalovirus infection. Antigen specificity for these receptors is unknown. TCRdb analysed the reads with MiXCR anew, one entry per CDR3 protein. The sample has 45,000 to 75,000 distinct CDR3 sequences, 25% to 40% seen once. Material: PBMCs, sequenced either directly or after in vitro stimulation (not recorded which). Source of these receptors: a human donor in good health (CMV status not recorded). Some clones in this sample may be carry-over from other donors' samples.

This clonotype has at least ten counts. This chain links TRBV28 with TRBJ1-5; a weak D match, TRBD1 (5 bases). Germline loops: CDR1 MDHEN, CDR2 SYDVKM. This CDR3 has 15 amino acids. Trimming left V 3 bases short and J 6 bases short, with 15 bases between. This CDR3 is CASSLGDSLTQPQHF. Here the CDR3 DNA reads TGTGCCAGCAGTTTGGGCGACAGTTTAACTCAGCCCCAGCATTTT.

This clonotype turned up a few times. This chain connects TRBV12-3 or TRBV12-4 to TRBJ1-1, with a tentative D call TRBD1 (5 bases). The CDR3 has 13 residues. V shed 6 bases and J shed 8 bases, with 16 bases lying between them. This CDR3 reads CASSQNRGREAFF. In nucleotides, the CDR3 is TGTGCCAGCAGCCAGAATAGGGGAAGGGAAGCTTTCTTT.

In this sample, this clonotype turned up a few times. The rearrangement links TRBV5-1 to TRBJ1-6; D is uncertain. Germline-derived CDR1 and CDR2 are SGHRS and YFSETQ. The CDR3 has 16 amino acids. Deletions cut 4 bases from V and 5 bases from J, with 16 bases between. The DNA of the CDR3 is TGCGCCAGCAGCAACCGGCCCCCCGGAGATAATTCACCCCTCCACTTT. Its translation is CASSNRPPGDNSPLHF.

This chain joins TRBV4-1 and TRBJ1-4; D is undetermined. CDR3 length: 14 residues. The ends were cut back, 2 bases at V and 8 bases at J, with 12 bases in the middle. In germline, CDR1 is MGHRA, CDR2 YSYEKL. This CDR3 reads CASSQPGRREKLFF. CDR3 nucleotides: TGCGCCAGCAGCCAACCTGGGCGAAGGGAAAAACTGTTTTTT.

The gene calls are TRBV6-5 and TRBJ1-3, with D unclear. V lost 0 bases and J lost 2, with 8 bases in between. CDR1 MNHEY and CDR2 SVGAGI come from the germline V gene. This CDR3 has 15 amino acids. CDR3 residues: CASSYSGLAGNTIYF. The CDR3 DNA sequence: TGTGCCAGCAGTTACTCGGGGTTGGCTGGAAACACCATATATTTT.

This clonotype was seen only a few times. This chain uses TRBV7-9 with TRBJ2-7, with D possibly matching TRBD2 (6 bases). V was shortened by 5 bases and J by 1 base, with 18 bases between the two germline ends. CDR3 length: 16 residues. Germline-derived CDR1 and CDR2 are SEHNR and FQNEAQ (reference sequence). CDR3 coding DNA: TGTGCCAGCAGCCGTCTAGACGGTGGGAGGTCCTACGAGCAGTACTTC. This sequence encodes CASSRLDGGRSYEQYF.

This chain joins TRBV12-3 or TRBV12-4 and TRBJ1-2; D may be TRBD1 (5 bases). The CDR3 totals 14 residues. V lost 7 bases, J lost 3 bases, and 15 bases lay in between. CDR3 protein: CASTSGFRDYGYTF. CDR3 sequence (DNA): TGTGCCAGCACCTCAGGGTTCAGAGACTATGGCTACACCTTC.